This is a list of T cell receptor beta chains from one sample in a study of CD8 T cells in Susac syndrome. Via MiXCR, TCRdb re-called the immunoSEQ multiplex PCR reads, giving one row per CDR3 protein. Counted here are hundreds of thousands of distinct CDR3 sequences, 95% occurring once; the ten biggest clones make up around 0.099%. The sequenced material came from CD4+ T cells from PBMCs. Receptors originate from a human donor with multiple sclerosis. CDR3s include the opening cysteine and the closing phenylalanine or tryptophan. A D gene is named only where the DNA matches it firmly. Clone size is stated in some rows and not others, as once, few, many or a class when expanded.

size	V	J	D	DNA	CDR3
NA	TRBV6-1	TRBJ2-5	TRBD2	TGTGCCGGCAGCGGGGGCGCGGAGACCCAGTACTTC	CAGSGGAETQYF
NA	TRBV3-1	TRBJ1-1	NA	TGTGCCAGCAGTAGCACACGTGGAAGAACTGAAGCTTTCTTT	CASSSTRGRTEAFF
NA	TRBV30	TRBJ2-5	TRBD1	TGTGCCTGGCTTACTACGACAGGGGATGCCGAGACCCAGTACTTC	CAWLTTTGDAETQYF
NA	TRBV12-3/TRBV12-4	TRBJ2-5	NA	TGTGCCAGCAGTTTAGGGACCTGGGAGACCCAGTACTTC	CASSLGTWETQYF
NA	TRBV20-1	TRBJ2-5	TRBD1	TGCAGTGCTAAAGGGGGCGGTGAGACCCAGTACTTC	CSAKGGGETQYF
NA	TRBV3-1	TRBJ2-7	NA	TGTGCCAGCAGCCAAAGGCGGGGTAGCTCCTACGAGCAGTACTTC	CASSQRRGSSYEQYF
NA	TRBV9	TRBJ1-2	NA	TGTGCCAGCAGCGGGCAGAGTGGCTACACCTTC	CASSGQSGYTF
NA	TRBV12-3/TRBV12-4	TRBJ2-5	NA	TGTGCCAGCAGTTTTCACTCAATTTCTCAAGAGACCCAGTACTTC	CASSFHSISQETQYF
NA	TRBV29-1	TRBJ2-1	NA	TGCAGCGTGGATAGCGGTTACCTCGACAATGAGCAGTTCTTC	CSVDSGYLDNEQFF
NA	TRBV2	TRBJ1-5	NA	TGTGCCAGCAGTGAAGCCTTGAGGGGCAGGCAGCCCCAGCATTTT	CASSEALRGRQPQHF
NA	TRBV12-3/TRBV12-4	TRBJ2-3	NA	TGTGCCGGACGCAGGTCCAGCACAGATACGCAGTATTTT	CAGRRSSTDTQYF
NA	TRBV5-1	TRBJ2-1	TRBD1	TGCGCCAGCAGCTTAAGACCCGGGACAGGGGACGAGCAGTTCTTC	CASSLRPGTGDEQFF
NA	TRBV15	TRBJ1-5	TRBD1	TGTGCCACCAGCTCACGAGCAGGGGGCCAGGGTGGACCCCAGCATTTT	CATSSRAGGQGGPQHF
NA	TRBV3-1	TRBJ1-2	NA	TGTGCCAGCAGCCAGAGGGCCGGCTACACCTTC	CASSQRAGYTF
NA	TRBV3-1	TRBJ2-6	TRBD1	TGTGCCAGCAGCCAGGGGACAGGCCGCTCTGGGGCCAACGTCCTGACTTTC	CASSQGTGRSGANVLTF
NA	TRBV30	TRBJ2-6	NA	TGTGCCTGGAGTGCGGGGAGCGCTGGGGCCAACGTCCTGACTTTC	CAWSAGSAGANVLTF
NA	TRBV29-1	TRBJ1-4	TRBD1	TGCAGCGCCCGAGAGGACAGGGAGAATGAAAAACTGTTTTTT	CSAREDRENEKLFF
once	TRBV3-1	TRBJ2-7	TRBD2	TGTGCCAGCAGCCTCCTCCGGGAGGACGAGCAGTACTTC	CASSLLREDEQYF
NA	TRBV5-4	TRBJ2-7	TRBD1	TGTGCCAGCTCACCGGGGACAGGGCCGGCGTCAGTGCAGTACTTC	CASSPGTGPASVQYF
NA	TRBV20-1	TRBJ1-1	NA	TGCAGTGCTCGTCCTTCTGGGCAGGTGAACACTGAAGCTTTCTTT	CSARPSGQVNTEAFF
NA	TRBV18	TRBJ2-4	TRBD2	TGTGCCAGCTCACCACCGCGAGGGAGGGTGGACAAAAACATTCAGTACTTC	CASSPPRGRVDKNIQYF
NA	TRBV29-1	TRBJ2-3	TRBD1	TGCAGCGTTGAAGATCGGTGGGGGACAGGGGGAACAGATACGCAGTATTTT	CSVEDRWGTGGTDTQYF
NA	TRBV29-1	TRBJ1-1	NA	TGCAGCGTTGAGGGACGGCAGGGCACTGAAGCTTTCTTT	CSVEGRQGTEAFF